The 15 T cell receptor beta chains below all came from one sample that was sequenced in a study of blood T cell repertoires in COVID-19. Libraries were prepared by immunoSEQ multiplex PCR; TCRdb keeps only in-frame clonotypes and omits some of them. The repertoire holds over 15,000 clones, with about 88% as singletons. What was sequenced was peripheral blood. These receptors all stem from a human donor in a cohort sampled during active COVID-19.

V is TRBV4-2 and J is TRBJ2-7, with TRBD2 identical over 9 bases. The CDR3 loop spans 16 amino acids. CDR1 and CDR2 (germline): LGHNA, YNFKEQ. The trim removed 3 bases at V and 0 bases at J, leaving 6 bases unmatched. Written as DNA, the CDR3 is TGTGCCAGCAGCCAGGGTTCTAGCGGGGTCTCCTACGAGCAGTACTTC. It specifies CASSQGSSGVSYEQYF.

The CDR3 DNA reads as TGTGCCAGCTCACCACCGGTTTCAGGGGGCTACACCTTC. Protein: CASSPPVSGGYTF. This rearrangement joins TRBV18 to TRBJ1-2; maybe TRBD1 (5 bases). This CDR3 has 13 residues. Germline-derived CDR1 and CDR2 are KGHSH and LQKENI. V dropped 0 bases and J dropped 8 bases, with 10 bases sitting between them.

The chain links TRBV13 to TRBJ2-3, with D perhaps TRBD1 (6 bases). The CDR3 covers 17 residues. The V and J ends lost 4 bases and 5 bases respectively, with 22 bases between them. Germline CDR1 and CDR2: PRHDT and FYEKMQ (reference sequence). The CDR3 loop is CASSSRIVQGSGDTQYF. The CDR3 DNA follows: TGTGCCAGCAGCTCCCGGATCGTCCAGGGGTCCGGAGATACGCAGTATTTT.

This clone was found once. The chain carries TRBV9 and TRBJ1-6; 9 nucleotides agree with TRBD1. CDR1 and CDR2 (germline): SGDLS, YYNGEE. The CDR3 length is 15 residues. Trimming took 4 bases from V and 8 from J; bases not matched to a gene: 7. This CDR3 reads CASSSSTGGDSPLHF. CDR3 coding DNA: TGTGCCAGCAGCTCCTCAACAGGGGGCGATTCACCCCTCCACTTT.

This chain links TRBV9 with TRBJ1-3, with D hard to call. The CDR3 has 15 amino acids. Germline V gene lookup returns CDR1 SGDLS and CDR2 YYNGEE. V dropped 2 bases and J dropped 3 bases, with 12 bases sitting between them. CDR3 DNA sequence: TGTGCCAGCAGCGTTGGCAGGAAACATGGAAACACCATATATTTT. Its protein product is CASSVGRKHGNTIYF. The full variable domain, completed using reference TRBV9 and TRBJ1-3, is DSGVTQTPKHLITATGQRVTLRCSPRSGDLSVYWYQQSLDQGLQFLIQYYNGEERAKGNILERFSAQQFPDLHSELNLSSLELGDSALYFCASSVGRKHGNTIYFGEGSWLTVV.

The V and J genes are TRBV15 and TRBJ1-2; D unresolved. The CDR3 has 12 residues. Germline lookup yields CDR1 LNHNV and CDR2 YYDKDF (reference sequence). The V end lost 3 bases, the J end lost 8 bases, and 10 bases lay between the germline ends. DNA of the CDR3: TGTGCCACCAGCAGGGCTACGGGAGGCTACACCTTC. Its translation is CATSRATGGYTF.

The CDR3 nucleotides read TGCGCCAGCAGCTTGGCGACAGGGGCGAGAAACACCATATATTTT. Translation: CASSLATGARNTIYF. The chain is built from TRBV5-1 and TRBJ1-3, with TRBD1 matching 8 bases. Trimming took 0 bases from V and 5 from J; bases not matched to a gene: 4. The CDR3 spans 15 residues. Germline V gene lookup returns CDR1 SGHRS and CDR2 YFSETQ.

V is TRBV2 and J is TRBJ1-5; the D gene is possibly TRBD1 (6 bases). The V gene's germline CDR1 is SNHLY and CDR2 FYNNEI. V was cut by 4 bases and J by 4 bases, with 11 bases left in between. The length of the CDR3 is 14 residues. The CDR3 sequence: CASSGRGRNQPQHF. The CDR3 region has the DNA TGTGCCAGCAGTGGGCGGGGGCGTAATCAGCCCCAGCATTTT. Based on the CDR3 plus reference TRBV2 and TRBJ1-5, the full variable domain is EPEVTQTPSHQVTQMGQEVILRCVPISNHLYFYWYRQILGQKVEFLVSFYNNEISEKSEIFDDQFSVERPDGSNFTLKIRSTKLEDSAMYFCASSGRGRNQPQHFGDGTRLSIL.

This chain joins TRBV14 and TRBJ2-4, with 7 bases fitting TRBD2. The V and J ends lost 5 bases and 4 bases, in that order; junction bases with no gene match: 8. Germline assignment: CDR1 SGHDN and CDR2 FVKESK. The CDR3 spans 15 residues. CDR3 in amino acids: CASSIGGSKKNIQYF. Written as DNA, the CDR3 is TGTGCCAGCAGCATCGGGGGGTCGAAGAAAAACATTCAGTACTTC. Full variable domain (remainder filled in from reference TRBV14 and TRBJ2-4): EAGVTQFPSHSVIEKGQTVTLRCDPISGHDNLYWYRRVMGKEIKFLLHFVKESKQDESGMPNNRFLAERTGGTYSTLKVQPAELEDSGVYFCASSIGGSKKNIQYFGAGTRLSVL.

This CDR3 is CASSQGLRGGAGANVLTF. The CDR3 region has the DNA TGTGCCAGCAGCCAAGGCCTTAGAGGGGGGGCTGGGGCCAACGTCCTGACTTTC. The chain is built from TRBV3-1 (or the pseudogene TRBV3-2) and TRBJ2-6, with D possibly matching TRBD2 (7 bases). Germline CDR1 LGHDT, CDR2 YNNKEL (reference sequence). V gave up 1 base and J gave up 2 bases, with 15 bases separating them. CDR3 length: 18 residues.

This chain connects TRBV18 to TRBJ2-7; 7 nucleotides line up with TRBD2. Germline V gene data show CDR1 as KGHSH and CDR2 as LQKENI. The CDR3 consists of 17 residues. V dropped 3 bases and J dropped 0; count of bases not matched to a gene: 11. The CDR3 is CASSPPGWGGSSYEQYF. The CDR3 nucleotides read TGTGCCAGCTCACCCCCAGGATGGGGGGGTAGCTCCTACGAGCAGTACTTC.

The rearrangement links TRBV4-1 to TRBJ2-3, with 7 bases fitting TRBD2. The CDR3 length is 15 residues. Losses at the gene ends were 3 bases for V and 4 bases for J; bases not matched to a gene: 7. The germline V gene encodes CDR1 MGHRA and CDR2 YSYEKL. CDR3 in DNA: TGCGCCAGCAGCCAGGCTGGGGGGGAGGCAGATACGCAGTATTTT. The encoded protein is CASSQAGGEADTQYF.

J is TRBJ2-3 and V is TRBV29-1; 7 nucleotides agree with TRBD1. This CDR3 is 13 amino acids long. V lost 6 bases, J lost 2 bases, and 5 bases stayed unmatched. Germline lookup yields CDR1 SQVTM and CDR2 ANQGSEA. In nucleotides, the CDR3 is TGCAGCGTGACGGGACAGATCACAGATACGCAGTATTTT. Encoded protein: CSVTGQITDTQYF.

The rearrangement uses TRBV19 and TRBJ1-5; 7 nucleotides line up with TRBD1. Germline-derived CDR1 and CDR2 are LNHDA and SQIVND (reference sequence). The V gene end was trimmed by 5 bases and the J gene end by 5 bases; junction bases not matched to a gene: 3. The CDR3 spans 13 residues. Here the CDR3 DNA reads TGTGCCAGTAGTGGACAGGCGGATCAGCCCCAGCATTTT. This codes for CASSGQADQPQHF.

CDR3 sequence: CASSSHPELEDYGYTF. CDR3 coding DNA: TGTGCCAGCAGCTCGCACCCCGAGTTAGAGGACTATGGCTACACCTTC. The chain is built from TRBV9 and TRBJ1-2; D is ambiguous. Trimming removed 4 bases from V and 3 bases from J, with 19 bases in between. Germline CDR1 and CDR2: SGDLS and YYNGEE. The CDR3 has 16 amino acids.